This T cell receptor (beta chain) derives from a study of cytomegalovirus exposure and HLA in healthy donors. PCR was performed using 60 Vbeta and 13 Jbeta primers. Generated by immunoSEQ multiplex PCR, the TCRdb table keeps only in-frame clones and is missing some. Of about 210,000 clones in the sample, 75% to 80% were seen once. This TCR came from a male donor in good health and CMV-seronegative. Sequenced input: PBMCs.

In DNA form, the CDR3 reads TGTGCCAGCAGTCCCGACTCATTCACAGATACGCAGTATTTT. This gives the protein CASSPDSFTDTQYF. The chain employs TRBV6-6 and TRBJ2-3, with no clear D. This CDR3 has 14 amino acids. Per the germline V gene, CDR1 is MNHNY and CDR2 is SVGAGI (reference sequence). V was pared by 5 bases and J by 2 bases, with 11 bases between.